Following are 23 T cell receptor beta chains from one sample sequenced in a study of follicular helper T cells after annual influenza vaccination. Time point denoted: 2014-2015 season, pre-vaccination. The data were produced by immunoSEQ multiplex PCR, yet TCRdb's version contains in-frame clones alone and is incomplete. The data show 11,000 to 15,000 clones, roughly four fifths seen once. The sample in question was CXCR5- memory CD4+ T cells sorted from blood, obtained on the day of influenza vaccination. Receptors originate from an adult who received the influenza vaccine.

The chain is built from TRBV10-2 and TRBJ2-4; TRBD1 matches at 10 bases. CDR3 length equals 18 residues. Germline lookup yields CDR1 WSHSY and CDR2 SAAADI. V lost 5 bases to trimming and J lost 0 bases; unmatched junction nucleotides: 10. CDR3 region: CASSRDRGPNRAKNIQYF. The CDR3 DNA follows: TGCGCCAGCAGTCGGGACAGGGGCCCTAACCGAGCCAAAAACATTCAGTACTTC.

The chain joins TRBV5-1 to TRBJ2-7, with 9 positions matching TRBD2. Per the germline V gene, CDR1 is SGHRS and CDR2 is YFSETQ. V was clipped by 0 bases and J by 2 bases; unmatched bases: 3. This CDR3 is 15 amino acids long. Here the CDR3 DNA reads TGCGCCAGCAGCTTGGCAAGCGGGGGGCCCTACGAGCAGTACTTC. This translates into CASSLASGGPYEQYF.

The CDR3 here is CASSLGPLQETQYF. Here the CDR3 DNA reads TGTGCCAGCAGCTTAGGTCCTCTACAAGAGACCCAGTACTTC. The J gene is TRBJ2-5, the V gene TRBV7-6; D is undetermined. CDR3 length: 14 residues. Per germline, CDR1 SGHVS and CDR2 FNYEAQ. Trimming shortened V by 1 base and J by 2 bases, and 8 bases separated the two germline ends.

The chain couples TRBV30 to TRBJ1-4; tentative D call: TRBD1 (5 bases). Trimming pared 8 bases from V and 8 bases from J, leaving 18 bases between. Germline values: CDR1 GTSNPN, CDR2 SVGIG (reference sequence). This CDR3 contains 13 residues. The CDR3: CAVSGPGGEKLFF. DNA of the CDR3: TGTGCCGTATCTGGTCCCGGGGGGGAAAAACTGTTTTTT.

The CDR3 loop reads CASRLGPGGTGLGEQYF. The CDR3 DNA follows: TGTGCCAGCAGGTTAGGCCCTGGGGGGACAGGCCTTGGAGAGCAGTACTTC. The chain combines TRBV5-6 with TRBJ2-7, with 8 bases matching TRBD1. Unmatched junction bases numbered 20, after V lost 5 bases and J lost 7 bases. The length of the CDR3 is 17 residues. Germline CDR1 and CDR2: SGHDT and YYEEEE.

The chain links TRBV2 to TRBJ2-1; 12 nucleotides match TRBD2. The CDR3 consists of 16 residues. The V segment lost 6 bases and the J segment 6 bases; nucleotides outside the gene matches: 9. Germline V gives CDR1 SNHLY, CDR2 FYNNEI. The DNA for the CDR3 is TGTGCCAGCAGCCCTCCTAGCGGGGGGGCCAGCAATGAGCAGTTCTTC. Translating it yields CASSPPSGGASNEQFF.

The chain recombines TRBV5-6 with TRBJ2-7; no firm D call. CDR1 SGHDT and CDR2 YYEEEE come from the germline V gene. The ends were cut back, 4 bases at V and 0 bases at J, with 14 bases in the middle. This CDR3 is built from 15 residues. The CDR3, as DNA: TGTGCCAGCAGCAGCTACGCTACGGGCTCCTACGAGCAGTACTTC. Translating gives CASSSYATGSYEQYF.

V is TRBV7-8 and J is TRBJ2-1; 10 bases align to TRBD2. The trim removed 6 bases at V and 12 bases at J, leaving 5 bases unmatched. The germline CDR1 and CDR2 sequences are SGHVS and FQNEAQ. CDR3 length: 12 amino acids. The chain's CDR3 is CASRRAGGRQFF. In DNA, the CDR3 is TGTGCCAGCAGAAGAGCGGGGGGGCGGCAGTTCTTC.

V is TRBV2 and J is TRBJ1-1, with 11 bases identical to TRBD1. V dropped 8 bases and J dropped 5; count of bases not matched to a gene: 7. This CDR3 region has 14 residues. Germline V gives CDR1 SNHLY, CDR2 FYNNEI. The CDR3 region has the DNA TGTGCCAGCGCTCGGACAGGGGGCTTTACTGAAGCTTTCTTT. Translating it yields CASARTGGFTEAFF.

The chain joins TRBV30 to TRBJ1-2; 11 bases fit TRBD1. This CDR3 is 15 amino acids long. The germline V gene encodes CDR1 GTSNPN and CDR2 SVGIG (reference sequence). The trim removed 2 bases at V and 8 bases at J, leaving 10 bases unmatched. In nucleotides, the CDR3 is TGTGCCTGGAGTCAAGGGACAGGGGGTGTGAGAGGCTACACCTTC. It encodes CAWSQGTGGVRGYTF. Using reference TRBV30 and TRBJ1-2 for the parts outside the CDR3, the full variable domain is SQTIHQWPATLVQPVGSPLSLECTVEGTSNPNLYWYRQAAGRGLQLLFYSVGIGQISSEVPQNLSASRPQDRQFILSSKKLLLSDSGFYLCAWSQGTGGVRGYTFGSGTRLTVV.

The chain combines TRBV7-2 with TRBJ2-7; a weak D match, TRBD1 (5 bases). Germline assignment: CDR1 SGHTA and CDR2 FQGNSA. Between the trimmed V and J ends, which lost 1 base and 11 bases, there was a span of 12 bases. This CDR3 spans 12 amino acids. In DNA form, the CDR3 reads TGTGCCAGCAGCTTAGTAGGGGATAGTGAGTACTTC. Protein product: CASSLVGDSEYF.

This sequence joins TRBV9 and TRBJ1-1; TRBD1 is a possible D gene (5 bases). Germline CDR1 is SGDLS and CDR2 is YYNGEE. This CDR3 comprises 15 residues. Trimming pared 7 bases from V and 1 base from J, leaving 17 bases between. DNA for the CDR3: TGTGCCAGCGCCCGCTCCGGGACTAAGAACACTGAAGCTTTCTTT. It is translated as CASARSGTKNTEAFF.

The V gene is TRBV30, the J gene TRBJ1-1, with D unresolved. The CDR3 has 17 amino acids. Trimming shortened V by 3 bases and J by 0 bases, and 20 bases separated the two germline ends. The germline gives CDR1 GTSNPN, CDR2 SVGIG (reference sequence). This CDR3 is CAWSPFGRVPMNTEAFF. DNA of the CDR3: TGTGCCTGGAGCCCTTTTGGTCGGGTTCCCATGAACACTGAAGCTTTCTTT.

The J gene is TRBJ2-3, the V gene TRBV10-2, with no clear D. Germline V gene sequence: CDR1 WSHSY, CDR2 SAAADI. CDR3 length: 11 amino acids. V lost 2 bases and J 12 bases, leaving 9 bases between the germline ends. The DNA for the CDR3 is TGCGCCAGCAGTGAGGCCCCCCCCCAGTATTTT. This sequence encodes CASSEAPPQYF.

The chain employs TRBV12-5 and TRBJ2-7, with TRBD1 matching 8 bases. Unmatched junction bases numbered 30, after V lost 3 bases and J lost 5 bases. Germline V gives CDR1 LGHNT, CDR2 FRNRAP. The CDR3 contains 22 residues. For the CDR3, the DNA is TGTGCTAGTGGTTTTAGGGGACAGGTGATTTCCTGGACTCCCGATTCTTCCCACGAGCAGTACTTC. Protein sequence: CASGFRGQVISWTPDSSHEQYF.

On this clone itself: Germline and junction disagree at one end, which may indicate a read error. This chain connects TRBV13 to TRBJ2-1; D unresolved. This CDR3 spans 14 amino acids. Germline CDR1 PRHDT, CDR2 FYEKMQ (reference sequence). The CDR3, as DNA: TGTGTCAGCAGCTTAGTAACTTTCCTTCACGGGCAGTTCTTC. Translation gives CVSSLVTFLHGQFF. The whole variable domain, filled in from reference TRBV13 and TRBJ2-1, reads AAGVIQSPRHLIKEKRETATLKCYPIPRHDTVYWYQQGPGQDPQFLISFYEKMQSDKGSIPDRFSAQQFSDYHSELNMSSLELGDSALYFCVSSLVTFLHGQFFGPGTRLTVL.

This rearrangement joins TRBV5-8 to TRBJ1-2; no clear D. CDR1 and CDR2 from the germline V gene are SGHTS and YDEGEE. The CDR3 is made up of 14 amino acids. V gave up 0 bases and J gave up 7 bases, with 13 bases separating them. CDR3: CASSLEGRKTGYTF. DNA of the CDR3: TGTGCCAGCAGCTTGGAAGGCAGAAAGACTGGCTACACCTTC.

The chain is built from TRBV28 and TRBJ2-7; D is unresolved. The CDR3 loop spans 15 amino acids. Germline lookup yields CDR1 MDHEN and CDR2 SYDVKM. V shed 3 bases and J shed 4 bases, with 16 bases lying between them. Here the CDR3 DNA reads TGTGCCAGCAGTTTCGGTATCCTCGCTGAATACGAGCAGTACTTC. The encoded protein is CASSFGILAEYEQYF.

J is TRBJ1-1 and V is TRBV5-1; D is possibly TRBD1 (6 bases). CDR3 size: 13 residues. The germline V gene encodes CDR1 SGHRS and CDR2 YFSETQ. Between the trimmed V and J ends, which lost 2 bases and 5 bases, there was a span of 10 bases. Here the CDR3 reads CASSLQGTTEAFF. The CDR3 nucleotides read TGCGCCAGCAGCTTACAGGGTACGACTGAAGCTTTCTTT.

This rearrangement joins TRBV6-1 to TRBJ1-2; no reliable D call. Deletions cut 5 bases from V and 0 bases from J, with 10 bases between. Germline assignment: CDR1 MNHNS and CDR2 SASEGT. The length of the CDR3 is 14 residues. Here the CDR3 reads CASSPVRANYGYTF. In DNA form, the CDR3 reads TGTGCCAGCAGTCCGGTCAGAGCTAACTATGGCTACACCTTC.

The chain uses TRBV19 and TRBJ2-7, with 10 positions matching TRBD2. The junction had 2 bases not matched to a gene; V was cut back by 6 bases and J by 0 bases. Germline lookup yields CDR1 LNHDA and CDR2 SQIVND (reference sequence). This CDR3 region has 14 residues. The CDR3 loop reads CASRSGGASYEQYF. CDR3 coding DNA: TGTGCCAGTAGGAGCGGGGGGGCCTCCTACGAGCAGTACTTC.

The chain recombines TRBV19 with TRBJ1-5, with TRBD1 matching 7 bases. The CDR3 extends over 15 amino acids. The V and J ends lost 5 bases and 4 bases, in that order; junction bases with no gene match: 8. Looked up from germline, CDR1 is LNHDA and CDR2 is SQIVND (reference sequence). The CDR3 reads CASSQTGVGNQPQHF. CDR3 bases: TGTGCCAGTAGTCAAACAGGGGTTGGGAATCAGCCCCAGCATTTT.

V and J are TRBV5-4 and TRBJ1-1; tentatively, D is TRBD1 (6 bases). V lost 6 bases and J lost 6, with 27 bases in between. CDR3 size: 17 residues. CDR1 SGHNT and CDR2 YYREEE come from the germline V gene (reference sequence). The DNA of the CDR3 is TGTGCCAGCACGGTCCGGGACATGGGGTTTTTAAGACCTGAAGCTTTCTTT. Translating gives CASTVRDMGFLRPEAFF.